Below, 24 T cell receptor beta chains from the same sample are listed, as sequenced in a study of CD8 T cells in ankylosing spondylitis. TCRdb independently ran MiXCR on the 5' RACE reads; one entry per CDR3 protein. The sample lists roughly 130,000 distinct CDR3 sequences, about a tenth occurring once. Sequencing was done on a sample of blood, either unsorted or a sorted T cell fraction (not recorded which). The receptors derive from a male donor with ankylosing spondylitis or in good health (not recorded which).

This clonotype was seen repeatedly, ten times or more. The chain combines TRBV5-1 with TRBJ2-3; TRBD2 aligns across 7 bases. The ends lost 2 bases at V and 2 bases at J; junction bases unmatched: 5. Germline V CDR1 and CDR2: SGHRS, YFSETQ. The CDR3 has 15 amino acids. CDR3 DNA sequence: TGCGCCAGCAGCTTAGCGGGGATATCCACAGATACGCAGTATTTT. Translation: CASSLAGISTDTQYF.

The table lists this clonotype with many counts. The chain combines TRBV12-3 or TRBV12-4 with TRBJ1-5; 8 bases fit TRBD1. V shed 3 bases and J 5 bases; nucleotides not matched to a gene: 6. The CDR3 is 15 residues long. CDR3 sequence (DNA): TGTGCCAGCAGTTTCGGGGCAGGGGGCGATCAGCCCCAGCATTTT. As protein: CASSFGAGGDQPQHF.

CDR3 amino acids: CASSLFQGPYEQYF. For the CDR3, the DNA is TGTGCCAGCAGCTTATTCCAGGGTCCCTACGAGCAGTACTTC. The V gene is TRBV7-8, the J gene TRBJ2-7; possible D gene TRBD1, 5 bases. The CDR3 covers 14 residues. Germline CDR1 is SGHVS and CDR2 is FQNEAQ. The V gene lost 2 bases and the J gene lost 2 bases, with 10 bases spanning the gap.

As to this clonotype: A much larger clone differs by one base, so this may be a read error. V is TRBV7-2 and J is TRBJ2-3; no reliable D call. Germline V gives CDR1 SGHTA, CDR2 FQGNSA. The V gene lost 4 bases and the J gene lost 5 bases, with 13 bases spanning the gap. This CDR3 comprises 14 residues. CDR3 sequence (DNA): TGTGCCAGCAGCTCACTCGGGTTCATAGATACGCAGTATTTT. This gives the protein CASSSLGFIDTQYF.

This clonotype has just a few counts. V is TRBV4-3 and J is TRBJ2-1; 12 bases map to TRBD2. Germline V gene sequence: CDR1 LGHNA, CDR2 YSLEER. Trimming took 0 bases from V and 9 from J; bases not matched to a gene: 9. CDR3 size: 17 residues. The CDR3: CASSQDRLAGGNCEQFF. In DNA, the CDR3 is TGCGCCAGCAGCCAAGATCGCCTAGCGGGAGGGAACTGTGAGCAGTTCTTC.

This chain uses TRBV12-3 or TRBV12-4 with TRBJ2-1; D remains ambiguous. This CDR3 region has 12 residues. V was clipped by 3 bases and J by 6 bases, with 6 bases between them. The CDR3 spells CASSFAFNEQFF. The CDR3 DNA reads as TGTGCCAGCAGTTTTGCGTTCAATGAGCAGTTCTTC.

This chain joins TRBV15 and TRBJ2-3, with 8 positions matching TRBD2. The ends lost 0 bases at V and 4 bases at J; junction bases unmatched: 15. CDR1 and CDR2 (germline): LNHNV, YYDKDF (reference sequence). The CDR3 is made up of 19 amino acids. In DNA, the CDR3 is TGTGCCACCAGCAGAGACCGTTTGAGACTAGCGCGAGATTCAGATACGCAGTATTTT. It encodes CATSRDRLRLARDSDTQYF.

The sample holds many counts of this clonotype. CDR3 sequence: CASRPTSGRAHEQFF. The CDR3, as DNA: TGCGCCAGCAGACCTACTAGCGGGAGGGCCCATGAGCAGTTCTTC. The V and J genes are TRBV4-1 and TRBJ2-1, with 13 positions matching TRBD2. The V gene's germline CDR1 is MGHRA and CDR2 YSYEKL. The CDR3 runs 15 residues. Germline trimming cut 6 bases from V and 8 bases from J; bases unmatched to any gene: 7.

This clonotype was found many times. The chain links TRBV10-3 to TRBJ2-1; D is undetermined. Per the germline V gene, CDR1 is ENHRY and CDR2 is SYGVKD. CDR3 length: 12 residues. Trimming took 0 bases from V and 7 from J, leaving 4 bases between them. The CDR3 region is CAISESGNEQFF. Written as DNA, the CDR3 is TGTGCCATCAGTGAGTCGGGGAATGAGCAGTTCTTC.

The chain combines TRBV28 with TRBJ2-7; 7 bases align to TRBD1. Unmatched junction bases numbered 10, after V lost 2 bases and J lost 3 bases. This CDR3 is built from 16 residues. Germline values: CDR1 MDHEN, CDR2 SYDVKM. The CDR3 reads CASSLGSDREYYEQYF. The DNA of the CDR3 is TGTGCCAGCAGTTTAGGATCCGACAGGGAATACTACGAGCAGTACTTC. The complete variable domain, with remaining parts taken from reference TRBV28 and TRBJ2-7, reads DVKVTQSSRYLVKRTGEKVFLECVQDMDHENMFWYRQDPGLGLRLIYFSYDVKMKEKGDIPEGYSVSREKKERFSLILESASTNQTSMYLCASSLGSDREYYEQYFGPGTRLTVT.

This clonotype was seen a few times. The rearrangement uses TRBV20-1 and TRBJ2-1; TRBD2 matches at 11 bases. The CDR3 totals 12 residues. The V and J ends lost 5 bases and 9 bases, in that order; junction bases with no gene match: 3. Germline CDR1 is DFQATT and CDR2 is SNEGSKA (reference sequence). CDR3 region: CSARLAGGEQFF. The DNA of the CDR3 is TGCAGTGCTCGCCTAGCGGGAGGTGAGCAGTTCTTC.

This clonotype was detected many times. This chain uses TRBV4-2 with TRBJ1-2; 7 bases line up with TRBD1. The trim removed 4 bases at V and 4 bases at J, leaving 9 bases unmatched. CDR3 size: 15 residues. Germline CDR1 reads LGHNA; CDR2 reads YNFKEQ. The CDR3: CASSPIEGQFYGYTF. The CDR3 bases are TGTGCCAGCAGCCCAATCGAGGGACAGTTCTATGGCTACACCTTC.

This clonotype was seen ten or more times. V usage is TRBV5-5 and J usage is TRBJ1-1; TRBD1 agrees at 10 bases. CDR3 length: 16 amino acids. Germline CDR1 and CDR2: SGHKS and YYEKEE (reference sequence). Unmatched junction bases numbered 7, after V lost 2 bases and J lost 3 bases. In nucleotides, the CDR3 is TGTGCCAGCAGCTTTCTCCCGGGACAGGGGTACACTGAAGCTTTCTTT. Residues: CASSFLPGQGYTEAFF.

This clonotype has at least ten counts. The CDR3 coding sequence is TGTGCCAGCGGGGGACAAAATTCCTACGAGCAGTACTTC. This sequence encodes CASGGQNSYEQYF. V and J are TRBV9 and TRBJ2-7, with D possibly TRBD1 on 6 matching bases. Trimming cost V 7 bases and J 1 base, with 12 bases left between them. Germline V gene data show CDR1 as SGDLS and CDR2 as YYNGEE. This CDR3 region has 13 residues. The full variable domain, in which reference TRBV9 and TRBJ2-7 provide the parts outside the CDR3, is DSGVTQTPKHLITATGQRVTLRCSPRSGDLSVYWYQQSLDQGLQFLIQYYNGEERAKGNILERFSAQQFPDLHSELNLSSLELGDSALYFCASGGQNSYEQYFGPGTRLTVT.

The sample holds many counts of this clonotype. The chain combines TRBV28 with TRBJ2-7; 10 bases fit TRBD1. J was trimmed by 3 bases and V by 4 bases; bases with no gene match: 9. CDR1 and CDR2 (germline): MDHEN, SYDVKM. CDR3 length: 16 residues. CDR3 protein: CASSSPAGTGVYEQYF. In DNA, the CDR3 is TGTGCCAGCAGTTCACCAGCCGGGACAGGGGTCTACGAGCAGTACTTC. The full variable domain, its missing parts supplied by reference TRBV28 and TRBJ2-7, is DVKVTQSSRYLVKRTGEKVFLECVQDMDHENMFWYRQDPGLGLRLIYFSYDVKMKEKGDIPEGYSVSREKKERFSLILESASTNQTSMYLCASSSPAGTGVYEQYFGPGTRLTVT.

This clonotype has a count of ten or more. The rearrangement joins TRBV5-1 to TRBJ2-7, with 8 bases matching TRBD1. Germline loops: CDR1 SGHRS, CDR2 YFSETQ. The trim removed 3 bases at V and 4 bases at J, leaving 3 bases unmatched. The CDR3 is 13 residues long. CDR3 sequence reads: CASSSGQGYEQYF. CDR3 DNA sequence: TGCGCCAGCAGCTCTGGACAGGGTTACGAGCAGTACTTC.

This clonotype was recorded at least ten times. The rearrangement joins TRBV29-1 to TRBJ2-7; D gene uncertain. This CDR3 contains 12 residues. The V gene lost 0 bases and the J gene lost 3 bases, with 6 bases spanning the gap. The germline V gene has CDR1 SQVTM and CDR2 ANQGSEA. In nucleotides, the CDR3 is TGCAGCGTTGAAGACAAGGACTACGAGCAGTACTTC. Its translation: CSVEDKDYEQYF.

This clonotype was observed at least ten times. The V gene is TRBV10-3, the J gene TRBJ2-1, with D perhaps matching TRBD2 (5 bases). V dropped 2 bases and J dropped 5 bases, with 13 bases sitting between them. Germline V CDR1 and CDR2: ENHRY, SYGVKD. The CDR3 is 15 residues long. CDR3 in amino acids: CAISELERKDNEQFF. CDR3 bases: TGTGCCATCAGTGAGCTGGAGCGGAAGGACAATGAGCAGTTCTTC.

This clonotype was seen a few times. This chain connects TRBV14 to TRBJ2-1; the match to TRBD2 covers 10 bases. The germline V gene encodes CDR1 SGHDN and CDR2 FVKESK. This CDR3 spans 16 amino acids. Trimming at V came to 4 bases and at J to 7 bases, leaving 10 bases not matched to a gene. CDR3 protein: CASSPRRLAGANEQFF. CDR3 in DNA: TGTGCCAGCAGCCCCCGAAGACTAGCGGGCGCGAATGAGCAGTTCTTC.

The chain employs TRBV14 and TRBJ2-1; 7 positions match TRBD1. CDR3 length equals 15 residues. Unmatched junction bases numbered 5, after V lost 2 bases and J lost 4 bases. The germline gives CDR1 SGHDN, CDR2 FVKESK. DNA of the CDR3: TGTGCCAGCAGCCAAAAGGGACAGAGATACAATGAGCAGTTCTTC. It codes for CASSQKGQRYNEQFF.

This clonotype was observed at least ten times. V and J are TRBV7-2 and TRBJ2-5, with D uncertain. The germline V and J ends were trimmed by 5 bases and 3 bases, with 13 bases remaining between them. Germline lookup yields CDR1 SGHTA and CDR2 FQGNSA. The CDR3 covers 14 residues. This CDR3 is CASSPWRFEETQYF. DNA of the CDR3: TGTGCCAGCAGCCCCTGGCGGTTCGAAGAGACCCAGTACTTC. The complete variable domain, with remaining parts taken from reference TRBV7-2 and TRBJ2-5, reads GAGVSQSPSNKVTEKGKDVELRCDPISGHTALYWYRQSLGQGLEFLIYFQGNSAPDKSGLPSDRFSAERTGGSVSTLTIQRTQQEDSAVYLCASSPWRFEETQYFGPGTRLLVL.

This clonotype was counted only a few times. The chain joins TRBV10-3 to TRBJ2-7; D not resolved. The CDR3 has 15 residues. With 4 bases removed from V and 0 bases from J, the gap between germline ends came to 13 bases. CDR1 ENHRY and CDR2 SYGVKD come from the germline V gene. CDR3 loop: CAISVGPPSSYEQYF. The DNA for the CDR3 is TGTGCCATCAGTGTAGGCCCCCCGAGCTCCTACGAGCAGTACTTC.

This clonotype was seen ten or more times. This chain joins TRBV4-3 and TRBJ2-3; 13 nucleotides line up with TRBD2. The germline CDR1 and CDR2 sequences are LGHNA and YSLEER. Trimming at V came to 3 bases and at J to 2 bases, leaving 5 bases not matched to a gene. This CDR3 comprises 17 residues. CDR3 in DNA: TGCGCCAGCAGCCACCTTGGGACTAGCGGGACCACAGATACGCAGTATTTT. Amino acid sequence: CASSHLGTSGTTDTQYF.

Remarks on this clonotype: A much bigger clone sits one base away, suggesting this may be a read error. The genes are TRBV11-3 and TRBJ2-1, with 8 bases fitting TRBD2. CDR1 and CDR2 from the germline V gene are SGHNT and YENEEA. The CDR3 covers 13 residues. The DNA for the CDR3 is TGTGCCAGCAGTGATCCGGGAGGGTATGAGGAGTTCTTC. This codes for CASSDPGGYEEFF. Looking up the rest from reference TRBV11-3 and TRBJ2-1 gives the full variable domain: EAGVVQSPRYKIIEKKQPVAFWCNPISGHNTLYWYLQNLGQGPELLIRYENEEAVDDSQLPKDRFSAERLKGVDSTLKIQPAELGDSAVYLCASSDPGGYEEFFGPGTRLTVL.